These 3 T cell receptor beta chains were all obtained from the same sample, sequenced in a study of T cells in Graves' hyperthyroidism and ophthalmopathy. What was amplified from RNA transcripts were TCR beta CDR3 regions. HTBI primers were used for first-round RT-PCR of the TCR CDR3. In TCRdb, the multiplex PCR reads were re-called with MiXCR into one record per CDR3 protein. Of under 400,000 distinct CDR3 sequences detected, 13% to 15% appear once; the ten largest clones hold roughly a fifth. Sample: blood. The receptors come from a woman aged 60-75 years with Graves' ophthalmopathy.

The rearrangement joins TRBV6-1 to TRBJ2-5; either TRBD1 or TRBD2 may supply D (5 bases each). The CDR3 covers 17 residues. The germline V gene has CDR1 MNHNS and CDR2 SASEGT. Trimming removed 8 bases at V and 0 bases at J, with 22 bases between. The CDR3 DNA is TGTGCCAGCTCGCCGACAGTCACACCGGGGTACCAAGAGACCCAGTACTTC. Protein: CASSPTVTPGYQETQYF.

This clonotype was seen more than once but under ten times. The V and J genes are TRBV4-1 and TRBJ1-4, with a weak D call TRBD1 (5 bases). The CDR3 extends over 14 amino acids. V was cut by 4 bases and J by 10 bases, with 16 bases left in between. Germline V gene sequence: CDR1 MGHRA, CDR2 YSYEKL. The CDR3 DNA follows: TGCGCCAGCAGCCCCGGGACGCCCAGAGGAAAACTGTTTTTT. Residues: CASSPGTPRGKLFF.

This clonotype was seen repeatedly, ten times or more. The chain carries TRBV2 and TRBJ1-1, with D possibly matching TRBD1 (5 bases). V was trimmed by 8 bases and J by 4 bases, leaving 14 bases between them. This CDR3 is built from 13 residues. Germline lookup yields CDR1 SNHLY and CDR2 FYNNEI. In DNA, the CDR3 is TGTGCCAGCGGCGTCGGGGGGAGCACTGAAGCTTTCTTT. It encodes CASGVGGSTEAFF.